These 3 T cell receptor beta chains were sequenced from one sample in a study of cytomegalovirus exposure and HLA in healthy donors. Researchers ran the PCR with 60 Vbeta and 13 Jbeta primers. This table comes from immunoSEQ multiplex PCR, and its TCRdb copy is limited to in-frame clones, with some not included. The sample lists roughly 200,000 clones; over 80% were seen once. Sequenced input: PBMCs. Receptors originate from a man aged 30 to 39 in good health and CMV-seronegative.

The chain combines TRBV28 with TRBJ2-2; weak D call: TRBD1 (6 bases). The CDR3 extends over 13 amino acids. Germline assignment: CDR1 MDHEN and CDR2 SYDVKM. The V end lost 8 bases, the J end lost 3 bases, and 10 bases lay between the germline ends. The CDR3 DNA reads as TGTGCCAGCGGAAAGGGGGACACCGGGGAGCTGTTTTTT. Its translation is CASGKGDTGELFF.

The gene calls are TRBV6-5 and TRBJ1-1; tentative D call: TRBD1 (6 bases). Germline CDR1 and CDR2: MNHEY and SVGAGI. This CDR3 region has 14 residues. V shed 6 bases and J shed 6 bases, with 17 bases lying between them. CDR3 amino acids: CASSRTRAGAEAFF. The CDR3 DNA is TGTGCCAGCAGCCGTACTAGGGCAGGGGCTGAAGCTTTCTTT.

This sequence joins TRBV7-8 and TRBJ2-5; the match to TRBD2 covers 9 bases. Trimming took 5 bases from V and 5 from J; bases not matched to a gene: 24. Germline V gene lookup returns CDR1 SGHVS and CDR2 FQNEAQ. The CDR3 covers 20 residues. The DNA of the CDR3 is TGTGCCAGCAGCCAAAAGCACCTGACAGGGCGGGGGGGACCATGGGAGACCCAGTACTTC. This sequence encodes CASSQKHLTGRGGPWETQYF.